These T cell receptor beta chains were read from a single sample in a study of blood T cell repertoires in COVID-19. Assay: immunoSEQ multiplex PCR; the TCRdb copy retains only in-frame clones and omits some. This table has roughly 380,000 clones, around nine tenths appearing once. The sequenced sample consisted of peripheral blood. All receptors come from a woman between 40 and 55 years old with COVID-19, enrolled during active disease. The CDR3 runs from the conserved cysteine through the conserved F or W. A D gene is named only where the DNA matches it firmly. A clone size is listed for some rows: how often the clone was seen (once, few, many), or a class if it is expanded.

d_gene | j_gene | abundance | len | v_gene | CDR3nt | CDR3aa
. | TRBJ1-6 | . | 15 | TRBV18 | TGTGCCAGCTCACCCTCTCGGGCCAGGGATTCACCCCTCCACTTT | CASSPSRARDSPLHF
TRBD1 | TRBJ1-1 | . | 16 | TRBV7-2 | TGTGCCAGCAGTCGAGACGGGGACAGGGCCAACACTGAAGCTTTCTTT | CASSRDGDRANTEAFF
. | TRBJ2-3 | . | 14 | TRBV29-1 | TGCAGCGTTGAAGGTCGCGAGAACGCAGATACGCAGTATTTT | CSVEGRENADTQYF
TRBD1 | TRBJ1-2 | few | 20 | TRBV3-1/TRBV3-2 | TGTGCCAGCAGCTCGAGGGACCGGGACAGGATAAGAATACTTAACTATGGCTACACCTTC | CASSSRDRDRIRILNYGYTF
. | TRBJ1-4 | . | 16 | TRBV7-6 | TGTGCCAGCAGCCTACCTCACGGCACAGGGAATGAAAAACTGTTTTTT | CASSLPHGTGNEKLFF
TRBD1 | TRBJ2-3 | . | 16 | TRBV5-6 | TGTGCCAGCAGCCCCGGGAGCAGGGGGCTGACGGATACGCAGTATTTT | CASSPGSRGLTDTQYF
TRBD2 | TRBJ2-5 | once | 18 | TRBV7-2 | TGTGCCAGCAGCTTAGCTCCCGGGACTAGCGGCCTCCAAGAGACCCAGTACTTC | CASSLAPGTSGLQETQYF
. | TRBJ1-5 | . | 15 | TRBV6-5 | TGTGCCACACGGAGAGAGGGAGGGCGCGGTCAGCCCCAGCATTTT | CATRREGGRGQPQHF
TRBD1 | TRBJ2-7 | . | 14 | TRBV19 | TGTGCCAGTAGTGGGGACAGGAAATCCTACGAGCAGTACTTC | CASSGDRKSYEQYF
TRBD1 | TRBJ2-1 | . | 15 | TRBV6-6 | TGTGCCAGTACACGCGACAGGGTCGTCTACAATGAGCAGTTCTTC | CASTRDRVVYNEQFF
. | TRBJ1-6 | . | 15 | TRBV18 | TGTGCCAGCTCTCGGGATATCTCCTATAATTCACCCCTCCACTTT | CASSRDISYNSPLHF
TRBD2 | TRBJ2-1 | . | 15 | TRBV7-2 | TGTGCCAGCAGGACAAATAGCGGGGAGCACAATGAGCAGTTCTTC | CASRTNSGEHNEQFF
. | TRBJ1-6 | once | 15 | TRBV27 | TGTGCCAGCAGTTTATTGGGAGCCGAAAATTCACCCCTCCACTTT | CASSLLGAENSPLHF
. | TRBJ1-2 | . | 16 | TRBV4-2 | TGTGCCAGCAGCCCCAGGGGATGGACAGTAGACTATGGCTACACCTTC | CASSPRGWTVDYGYTF
TRBD1 | TRBJ1-3 | . | 14 | TRBV13 | TGTGCCAGCAGCACCCGACAGGGGGGAAACACCATATATTTT | CASSTRQGGNTIYF
. | TRBJ2-1 | . | 15 | TRBV20-1 | TGCAGTGCTAGTTTAGGGGGGGGGCTTTCAAATGAGCAGTTCTTC | CSASLGGGLSNEQFF
TRBD1 | TRBJ1-6 | . | 16 | TRBV28 | TGTGCCAGCAGCTGGATTCCGGGACAGTATAATTCACCCCTCCACTTT | CASSWIPGQYNSPLHF